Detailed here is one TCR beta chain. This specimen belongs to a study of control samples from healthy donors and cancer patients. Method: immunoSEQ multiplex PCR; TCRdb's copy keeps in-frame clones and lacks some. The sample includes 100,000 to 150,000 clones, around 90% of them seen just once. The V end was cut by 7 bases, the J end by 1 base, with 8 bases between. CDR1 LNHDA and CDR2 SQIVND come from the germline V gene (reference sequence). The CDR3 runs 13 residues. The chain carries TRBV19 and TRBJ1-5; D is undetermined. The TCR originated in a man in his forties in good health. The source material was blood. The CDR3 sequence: CASKPQSNQPQHF. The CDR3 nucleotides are TGTGCCAGTAAGCCCCAAAGCAATCAGCCCCAGCATTTT.